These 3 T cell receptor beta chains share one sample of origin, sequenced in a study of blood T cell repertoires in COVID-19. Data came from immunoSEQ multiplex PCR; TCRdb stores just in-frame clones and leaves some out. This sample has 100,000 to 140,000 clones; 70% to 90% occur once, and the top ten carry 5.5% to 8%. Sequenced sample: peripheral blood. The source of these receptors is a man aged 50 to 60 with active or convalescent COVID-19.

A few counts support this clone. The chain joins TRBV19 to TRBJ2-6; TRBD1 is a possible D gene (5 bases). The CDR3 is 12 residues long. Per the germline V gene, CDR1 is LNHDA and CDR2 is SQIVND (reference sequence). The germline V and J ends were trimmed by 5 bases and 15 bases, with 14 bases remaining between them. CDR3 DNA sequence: TGTGCCAGTAGTTCAGGACAAGGCCCCCTGACTTTC. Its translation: CASSSGQGPLTF.

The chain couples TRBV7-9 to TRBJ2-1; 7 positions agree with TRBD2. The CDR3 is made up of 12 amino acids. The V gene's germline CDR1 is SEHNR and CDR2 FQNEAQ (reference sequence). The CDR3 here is CARAGVSNEQFF. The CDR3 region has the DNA TGTGCTCGCGCGGGAGTATCTAATGAGCAGTTCTTC.

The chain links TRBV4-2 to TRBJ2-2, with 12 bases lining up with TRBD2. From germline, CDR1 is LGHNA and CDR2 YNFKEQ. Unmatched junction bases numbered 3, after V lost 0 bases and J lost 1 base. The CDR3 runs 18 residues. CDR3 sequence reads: CASSQDLAGGVNTGELFF. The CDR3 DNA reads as TGTGCCAGCAGCCAAGATCTAGCGGGAGGGGTGAACACCGGGGAGCTGTTTTTT.